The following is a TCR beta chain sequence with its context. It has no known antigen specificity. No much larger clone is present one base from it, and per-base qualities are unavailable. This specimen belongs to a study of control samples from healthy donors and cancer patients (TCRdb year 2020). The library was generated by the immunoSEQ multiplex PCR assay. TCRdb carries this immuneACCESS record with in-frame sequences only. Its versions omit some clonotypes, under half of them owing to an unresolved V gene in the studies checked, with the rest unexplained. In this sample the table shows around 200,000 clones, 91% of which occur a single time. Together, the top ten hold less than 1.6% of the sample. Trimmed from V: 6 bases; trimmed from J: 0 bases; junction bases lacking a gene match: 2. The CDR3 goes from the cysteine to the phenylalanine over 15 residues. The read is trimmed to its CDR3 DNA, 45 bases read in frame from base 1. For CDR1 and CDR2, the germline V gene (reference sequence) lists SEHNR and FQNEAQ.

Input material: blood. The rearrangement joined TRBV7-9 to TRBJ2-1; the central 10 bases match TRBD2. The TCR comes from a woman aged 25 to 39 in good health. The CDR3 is CASRRTSGSYNEQFF. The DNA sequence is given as TGTGCCAGCAGGAGGACTAGCGGCTCCTACAATGAGCAGTTCTTC.